These T cell receptor beta chains were read from a single sample in a study of blood T cells in healthy people across ages. TCRdb fed the 5' RACE reads into MiXCR, producing one record per CDR3 protein. The sample yields over 1,500,000 distinct CDR3 sequences, roughly 50% seen once. Sequencing used blood. These receptors all come from a woman in her thirties or forties in good health. CDR3s include the opening cysteine and the closing phenylalanine or tryptophan. A D gene is named only where the DNA matches it firmly. Some rows mark clone size as missing; the rest say once, few, many or name a class of expanded clone.

size | D | J | V | length | CDR3 | DNA
- | TRBD1 | TRBJ1-1 | TRBV5-1 | 16 | CASSLYPTGTNTEAFF | TGCGCCAGCAGCTTATATCCGACAGGGACGAACACTGAAGCTTTCTTT
- | - | TRBJ2-3 | TRBV5-1 | 14 | CASRGTQIGDTQYF | TGCGCCAGCCGGGGGACACAAATTGGAGATACGCAGTATTTT
- | TRBD2 | TRBJ2-3 | TRBV7-2 | 16 | CASSPTGAGGTDTQYF | TGTGCCAGCAGTCCCACTGGAGCGGGGGGCACAGATACGCAGTATTTT
few | - | TRBJ2-5 | TRBV7-9 | 15 | CASSYDSGGRETQYF | TGTGCCAGCAGCTACGACTCCGGGGGCAGAGAGACCCAGTACTTC
- | - | TRBJ2-7 | TRBV4-1 | 18 | CASSQDPGLYRDAYEQYF | TGCGCCAGCAGCCAAGACCCGGGACTCTACAGGGACGCCTACGAGCAGTACTTC
few | TRBD2 | TRBJ2-5 | TRBV20-1 | 15 | CSASSLSSGQETQYF | TGCAGTGCTTCCTCCCTCTCTAGCGGACAAGAGACCCAGTACTTC
few | TRBD1 | TRBJ1-2 | TRBV4-2 | 15 | CASSQAGTGIYGYTF | TGTGCCAGCAGCCAGGCCGGGACAGGAATCTATGGCTACACCTTC
few | - | TRBJ2-7 | TRBV4-1 | 15 | CASSQVQGSIYEQYF | TGCGCCAGCAGCCAAGTCCAGGGGTCGATCTACGAGCAGTACTTC
- | TRBD1 | TRBJ2-5 | TRBV7-7 | 20 | CASSLLISRAGDRVRETQYF | TGTGCTAGCAGCTTATTGATATCACGGGCCGGGGACAGGGTCCGAGAGACCCAGTACTTC
- | TRBD1 | TRBJ2-7 | TRBV28 | 15 | CASSLGGTGSSEQYF | TGTGCCAGCAGTTTGGGCGGGACAGGGTCGTCCGAGCAGTACTTC
- | TRBD1 | TRBJ2-7 | TRBV6-2/TRBV6-3 | 15 | CASSRYRGDTNEQYF | TGTGCCAGCAGTCGCTACAGGGGCGACACTAACGAGCAGTACTTC
- | TRBD2 | TRBJ2-7 | TRBV19 | 15 | CASSITSGDYNEQYF | TGTGCCAGTAGCATAACTAGCGGCGATTACAATGAGCAGTACTTC
- | - | TRBJ1-1 | TRBV5-1 | 14 | CASSRLAIGTEAFF | TGCGCCAGCAGCCGGTTGGCCATAGGGACTGAAGCTTTCTTT
- | TRBD1 | TRBJ2-7 | TRBV2 | 14 | CASSDGRGKNEQYF | TGTGCCAGCAGTGACGGCAGGGGGAAAAACGAGCAGTACTTC
- | - | TRBJ2-2 | TRBV12-3/TRBV12-4 | 16 | CASSLGASANTGELFF | TGTGCCAGCAGTTTAGGGGCTAGCGCGAACACCGGGGAGCTGTTTTTT
few | - | TRBJ1-4 | TRBV12-3/TRBV12-4 | 13 | CASKRRGNEKLFF | TGTGCCAGCAAAAGGCGGGGTAATGAAAAACTGTTTTTT
once | - | TRBJ1-5 | TRBV5-1 | 15 | CASSLAPQKNQPQHF | TGCGCCAGCAGCTTGGCCCCACAGAAAAATCAGCCCCAGCATTTT
- | TRBD1 | TRBJ2-7 | TRBV20-1 | 15 | CSARDWTGWSYEQYF | TGCAGTGCTAGAGATTGGACAGGTTGGTCCTACGAGCAGTACTTC
few | - | TRBJ2-7 | TRBV27 | 16 | CASSRPGLQFPYEQYF | TGTGCCAGCAGCCGTCCGGGACTCCAGTTTCCCTACGAGCAGTACTTC
- | - | TRBJ2-2 | TRBV5-1 | 16 | CASSLGLAPSTGELFF | TGCGCCAGCAGCTTAGGGCTAGCCCCGAGCACCGGGGAGCTGTTTTTT
few | - | TRBJ2-7 | TRBV15 | 15 | CATSRDQHTPYEQYF | TGTGCCACCAGCAGAGATCAGCACACCCCCTACGAGCAGTACTTC
- | TRBD2 | TRBJ2-5 | TRBV6-6 | 15 | CASSWSGGGQETQYF | TGTGCCAGCAGTTGGAGCGGGGGGGGCCAAGAGACCCAGTACTTC
- | TRBD1 | TRBJ2-3 | TRBV28 | 16 | CASSPPGQGARSTQYF | TGTGCCAGCAGTCCCCCGGGACAGGGGGCCCGTAGTACGCAGTATTTT
few | TRBD1 | TRBJ1-5 | TRBV10-3 | 18 | CAIILPGQGSYSNQPQHF | TGTGCCATCATCCTCCCGGGACAGGGATCTTATAGCAATCAGCCCCAGCATTTT
few | - | TRBJ2-6 | TRBV7-2 | 18 | CASSLGRVRRPGANVLTF | TGTGCCAGCAGCTTAGGCAGGGTCAGAAGACCTGGGGCCAACGTCCTGACTTTC
- | - | TRBJ2-5 | TRBV4-1 | 16 | CASSREQGGLGETQYF | TGCGCCAGCAGCCGGGAACAGGGAGGTCTTGGAGAGACCCAGTACTTC
- | TRBD2 | TRBJ2-3 | TRBV7-2 | 16 | CASSSGLAGGQDTKYF | TGTGCCAGCAGCTCTGGACTAGCGGGGGGGCAAGATACGAAGTATTTT
- | - | TRBJ2-6 | TRBV7-2 | 16 | CASSLDGTSGANVLTF | TGTGCCAGCAGCTTAGACGGGACCTCTGGGGCCAACGTCCTGACTTTC
few | - | TRBJ2-7 | TRBV20-1 | 14 | CSARPQGPFYEQYF | TGCAGTGCGCGGCCGCAGGGTCCGTTCTACGAGCAGTACTTC
- | - | TRBJ2-3 | TRBV2 | 14 | CASSDRDTTDTQYF | TGTGCCAGCAGTGATCGGGATACAACAGATACGCAGTATTTT
- | TRBD1 | TRBJ2-1 | TRBV6-2/TRBV6-3 | 16 | CASSFDEDRGNNEQFF | TGTGCCAGCAGTTTCGACGAGGACAGGGGGAACAATGAGCAGTTCTTC
- | TRBD2 | TRBJ2-3 | TRBV7-2 | 18 | CASSLGGASGGVTDTQYF | TGTGCCAGCAGCTTAGGAGGGGCAAGCGGGGGGGTGACAGATACGCAGTATTTT
many | - | TRBJ1-2 | TRBV3-1 | 13 | CASSQGVGYGYTF | TGTGCCAGCAGCCAGGGGGTGGGATATGGCTACACCTTC
few | - | TRBJ2-1 | TRBV3-1 | 14 | CASSQDTPSNEQFF | TGTGCCAGCAGCCAAGATACCCCTAGCAATGAGCAGTTCTTC
- | - | TRBJ2-2 | TRBV6-2/TRBV6-3 | 14 | CASRRDSYTGELFF | TGTGCCAGCAGGAGGGACTCTTACACCGGGGAGCTGTTTTTT
few | TRBD2 | TRBJ2-6 | TRBV6-1 | 17 | CASDRAGGSSGANVLTF | TGTGCCAGCGACCGAGCGGGGGGATCTAGTGGGGCCAACGTCCTGACTTTC
few | TRBD1 | TRBJ2-5 | TRBV13 | 16 | CASSLRQGEAKETQYF | TGTGCCAGCAGCCTGCGACAGGGGGAGGCCAAAGAGACCCAGTACTTC
- | - | TRBJ2-1 | TRBV6-2/TRBV6-3 | 11 | CASSDISEQFF | TGTGCCAGCAGTGACATCTCCGAGCAGTTCTTC
- | TRBD2 | TRBJ2-3 | TRBV20-1 | 15 | CSAPEYTGGTDTQYF | TGCAGTGCTCCAGAGTATACCGGGGGGACAGATACGCAGTATTTT
- | TRBD1 | TRBJ1-2 | TRBV5-1 | 17 | CASSLVGQGARNHGYTF | TGCGCCAGCAGCTTGGTGGGACAGGGGGCGCGTAACCATGGCTACACCTTC
- | - | TRBJ1-5 | TRBV12-3/TRBV12-4 | 14 | CASRRAGSLQPQHF | TGTGCCAGCCGACGGGCAGGGTCCCTTCAGCCCCAGCATTTT
- | - | TRBJ2-1 | TRBV5-1 | 12 | CASNLKPDEQFF | TGCGCCAGCAACTTGAAGCCGGATGAGCAGTTCTTC
- | TRBD2 | TRBJ2-3 | TRBV5-1 | 16 | CASSPRAGRPTDTQYF | TGCGCCAGCAGCCCCAGAGCGGGGCGGCCCACAGATACGCAGTATTTT
- | - | TRBJ1-2 | TRBV20-1 | 12 | CSARKRQHGYTF | TGCAGTGCTAGAAAACGACAGCATGGCTACACCTTC
- | - | TRBJ2-5 | TRBV7-8 | 16 | CASSLVKRTVEETQYF | TGTGCCAGCAGCTTAGTTAAGCGGACGGTGGAGGAGACCCAGTACTTC